In its sample, the clone carrying this T cell receptor beta chain was seen a few times. Its specificity is unknown. V lost 1 base and J 5 bases, leaving 12 bases between the germline ends. Germline V gene sequence: CDR1 KGHSH, CDR2 LQKENI. The CDR3 sequence is 14 residues long. The data belong to a study of OX40 agonist ivuxolimab in advanced cancers. Study background: Treatment of patients was with ivuxolimab, an agonistic anti-OX40 (CD134) antibody.

Profiling relied on immunoSEQ multiplex PCR, and the TCRdb table lists in-frame clones only, not all of them. The table shows 70,000 or so clones, with around 80% occurring only once. Blood was sampled at baseline, cycle 4 day 1, and cycle 7 day 1. Study outcomes and limitations: Expanded clones were, on average, more numerous among CD8+ T cells than CD4+.

This TCR was sampled from an adult with an advanced solid tumor such as melanoma, head and neck, liver or kidney cancer. The chain couples TRBV18 to TRBJ2-7, with D possibly being TRBD1 (5 bases). Specimen: CD4+ or CD8+ T cells sorted from blood, collected in a trial of the OX40 agonist ivuxolimab. The CDR3 loop reads CASSPQAGWDEQYF. The CDR3 region has the DNA TGTGCCAGCTCACCACAGGCAGGGTGGGACGAGCAGTACTTC.